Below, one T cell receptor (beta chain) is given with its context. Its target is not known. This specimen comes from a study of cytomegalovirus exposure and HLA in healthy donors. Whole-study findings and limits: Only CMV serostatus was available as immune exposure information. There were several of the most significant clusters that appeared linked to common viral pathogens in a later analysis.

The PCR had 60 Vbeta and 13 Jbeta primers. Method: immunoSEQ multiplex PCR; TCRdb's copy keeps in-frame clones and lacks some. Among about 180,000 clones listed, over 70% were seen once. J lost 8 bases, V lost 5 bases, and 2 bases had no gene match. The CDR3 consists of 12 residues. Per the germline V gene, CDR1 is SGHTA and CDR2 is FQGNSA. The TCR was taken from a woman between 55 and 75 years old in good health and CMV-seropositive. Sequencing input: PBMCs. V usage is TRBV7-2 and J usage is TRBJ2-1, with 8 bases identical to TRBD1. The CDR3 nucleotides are TGTGCCAGCAGCCCGACAGGGGATGAGCAGTTCTTC. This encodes CASSPTGDEQFF.